This T cell receptor beta chain was captured by sequencing in a study of blood T cell repertoires in COVID-19. At the level of the study: From the United States, Italy and Spain came samples of acute and convalescent COVID-19. Sources were T cells, B-cell-depleted T cells, or PBMCs; the material itself was cDNA or gDNA.

Per the authors' pipeline: Amplification of reference gene primers was used by the study to estimate nucleated cell counts. Profiled with immunoSEQ multiplex PCR; TCRdb holds only in-frame clones, not every one. V and J calls and clone size are given by that table; D and trimming were obtained from the DNA. The data show about 220,000 clones, around 80% seen once. CDR3 length: 14 residues. CDR1 MNHEY and CDR2 SVGAGI come from the germline V gene. V dropped 8 bases and J dropped 1 base, with 15 bases sitting between them. Sequenced input: peripheral blood. V is TRBV6-5 and J is TRBJ2-7; weak D call: TRBD2 (5 bases). The receptor was derived from a woman aged 55-69 years who had recovered from COVID-19. CDR3 amino acids: CASVFLTGSYEQYF. CDR3 coding DNA: TGTGCCAGCGTTTTTTTAACGGGATCCTACGAGCAGTACTTC.